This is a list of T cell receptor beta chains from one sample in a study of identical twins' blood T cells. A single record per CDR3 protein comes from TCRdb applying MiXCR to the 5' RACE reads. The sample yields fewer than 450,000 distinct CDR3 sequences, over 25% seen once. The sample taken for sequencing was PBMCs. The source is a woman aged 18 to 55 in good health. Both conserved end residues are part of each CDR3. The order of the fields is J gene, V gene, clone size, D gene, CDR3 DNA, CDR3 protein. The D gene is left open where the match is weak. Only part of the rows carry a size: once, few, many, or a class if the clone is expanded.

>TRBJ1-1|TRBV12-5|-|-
TGTGCTAGTGGTGCCAGACAGAAGAACACTGAAGCTTTCTTT
CASGARQKNTEAFF
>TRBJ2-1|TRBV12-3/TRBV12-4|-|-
TGTGCCAGCAGTTCTGGAAACGACAATGAGCAGTTCTTC
CASSSGNDNEQFF
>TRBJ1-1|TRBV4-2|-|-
TGTGCCAGCAGCTCAAACTCCCTGCGTGAAGGGGGACGCGCTTTCTTT
CASSSNSLREGGRAFF
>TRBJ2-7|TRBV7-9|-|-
TGTGCCAGCAGCTTATCTGGGGCGAACGAGCAGTACTTC
CASSLSGANEQYF
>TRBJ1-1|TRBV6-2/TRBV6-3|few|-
TGTGCCAGCAGTTACGGGGAAGATCGCCCCTTGAACACTGAAGCTTTCTTT
CASSYGEDRPLNTEAFF
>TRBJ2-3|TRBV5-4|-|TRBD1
TGTGCCAGCAGCCCCCCCACAGGGGCCTACACAGATACGCAGTATTTT
CASSPPTGAYTDTQYF
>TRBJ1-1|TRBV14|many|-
TGTGCCAGCAGCCTAAGTCGGGACACTGAAGCTTTCTTT
CASSLSRDTEAFF
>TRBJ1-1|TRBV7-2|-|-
TGTGCCAGCAGCTTAATGACAGGTATTGAAGCTTTCTTT
CASSLMTGIEAFF
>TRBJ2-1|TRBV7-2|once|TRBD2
TGTGCCAGCAGCACAACTAGCGGGAGCACCTACAATGAGCAGTCCTTC
CASSTTSGSTYNEQSF
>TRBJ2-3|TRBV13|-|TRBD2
TGTGCCAGCAGCCGGACTAGCGGGGAAGATACGCAGTATTTT
CASSRTSGEDTQYF
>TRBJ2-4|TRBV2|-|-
TGTGCCAGCAGTGAGGGTCGGACCAGAGCCAAAAACATTCAGTACTTC
CASSEGRTRAKNIQYF
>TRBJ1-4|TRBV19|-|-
TGTGCCAGTAGGAAGACCGCTACCAATGAAAAACTGTTTTTT
CASRKTATNEKLFF
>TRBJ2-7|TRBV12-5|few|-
TGTGCTAGTGGTCCAGCCCCCGTCATTTCCCAACCCGAGCAGTACTTC
CASGPAPVISQPEQYF
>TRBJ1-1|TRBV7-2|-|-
TGTGCCAGCAGATTAATGACAGGGAACACTGAAGCTTTCTTT
CASRLMTGNTEAFF
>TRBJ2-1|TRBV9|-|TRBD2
TGTGCCAGCAGCGTAGCCGGACTAGCGGGAGGTGGGGATGAGCAGTTCTTC
CASSVAGLAGGGDEQFF
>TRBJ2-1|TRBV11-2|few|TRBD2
TGTGCCAGCAGTTCTCTCACTAGCGGCTCCTACAATGAGCAGTTCTTC
CASSSLTSGSYNEQFF
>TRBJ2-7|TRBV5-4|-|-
TGTGCCAGCAGCTTTGGTCGAGGGGACGAGCAGTACTTC
CASSFGRGDEQYF
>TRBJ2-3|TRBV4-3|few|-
TGCGCCAGCAGCCAATTACAGCGGACCACAGATACGCAGTATTTT
CASSQLQRTTDTQYF
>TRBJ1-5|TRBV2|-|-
TGTGCCAGCTCCAGTGAATCTGGGGATCAGCCCCAGGATTTT
CASSSESGDQPQDF
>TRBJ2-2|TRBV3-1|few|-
TGTGCCAGCAGCCAAGAATGGGAGTTGTTTGGGGAGCTGTTTTTT
CASSQEWELFGELFF
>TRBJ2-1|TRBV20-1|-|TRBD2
TGCAGTGCTAGACCTCGGGTAGCGGGGGGTGGATCCAATGAGCAGTTCTTC
CSARPRVAGGGSNEQFF
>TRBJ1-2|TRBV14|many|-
TGTGCCAGCAGCCAAATTGCTAACTATGGCTACACCTTC
CASSQIANYGYTF
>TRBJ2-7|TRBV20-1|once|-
TGCAGTGCTTACGGGGGCCGAGATGACCTGTACTTC
CSAYGGRDDLYF
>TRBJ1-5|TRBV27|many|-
TGTGCCAGCAGGGGTTACAATCAGCCCCAGCATTTT
CASRGYNQPQHF
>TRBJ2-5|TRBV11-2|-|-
TGTGCCAGCAGCTTAGTTCAGGGGAGGTCAGAGACCCAGTACTTC
CASSLVQGRSETQYF
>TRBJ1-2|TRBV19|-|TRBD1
TGTGCCAGTCTAGGACAGGGATACGCCTATGGCTACACCTTC
CASLGQGYAYGYTF
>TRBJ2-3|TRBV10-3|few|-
TGTGCCTTCGGCTGGGCAGATACGCAGTATTTT
CAFGWADTQYF
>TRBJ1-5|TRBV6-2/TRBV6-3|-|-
TGTGCCAGCAAGTCGTCGGGGAATCAGCCCCAGCATTTT
CASKSSGNQPQHF
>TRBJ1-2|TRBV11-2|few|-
TGTGCCAGCGGACCGCGAGGGAAATCCAACGGCTACACCTTC
CASGPRGKSNGYTF
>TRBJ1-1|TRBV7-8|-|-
TGTGCCAGCAACACCCAATTCGGGACGCCGGCTTTCTTT
CASNTQFGTPAFF
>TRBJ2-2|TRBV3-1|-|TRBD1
TGTGCCAGCAGCCAGGGACAGGGATTCACCGGGGAGCTGTTTTTT
CASSQGQGFTGELFF